The table lists the clone carrying this T cell receptor (beta chain) with a few counts. The data were taken from a study of blood T cell repertoires in COVID-19. In the study overall: Acute-phase and convalescent COVID-19 samples originated in the United States, Italy and Spain.

V was clipped by 6 bases and J by 1 base; unmatched bases: 3. The CDR3 covers 15 residues. CDR1 and CDR2 (germline): MNHEY, SVGAGI. Assay: immunoSEQ multiplex PCR; the TCRdb copy retains only in-frame clones and omits some. Seen here are about 270,000 clones, approximately 86% observed once, and the top ten hold about 9.8%. Sequencing used peripheral blood. The chain employs TRBV6-5 and TRBJ2-2; 9 bases fit TRBD1. The clonotype was recovered from a man between 40 and 49 years old who had recovered from COVID-19. Written as DNA, the CDR3 is TGTGCCAGCAGCTTGACAGGGGGGAACACCGGGGAGCTGTTTTTT. Amino acid sequence: CASSLTGGNTGELFF.